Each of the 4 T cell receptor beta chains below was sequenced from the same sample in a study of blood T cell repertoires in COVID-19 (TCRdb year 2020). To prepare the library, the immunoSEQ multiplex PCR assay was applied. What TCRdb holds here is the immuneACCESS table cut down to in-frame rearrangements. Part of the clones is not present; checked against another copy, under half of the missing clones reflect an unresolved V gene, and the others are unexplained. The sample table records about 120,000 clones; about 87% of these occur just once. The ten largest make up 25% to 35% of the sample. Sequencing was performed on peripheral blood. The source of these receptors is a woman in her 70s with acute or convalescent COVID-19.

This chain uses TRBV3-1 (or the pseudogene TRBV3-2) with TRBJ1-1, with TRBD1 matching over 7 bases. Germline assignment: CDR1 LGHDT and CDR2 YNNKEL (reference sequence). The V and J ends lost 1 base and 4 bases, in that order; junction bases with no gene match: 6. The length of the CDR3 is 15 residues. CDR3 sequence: CASSQGQGRVTEAFF. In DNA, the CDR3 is TGTGCCAGCAGCCAAGGACAGGGACGGGTCACTGAAGCTTTCTTT.

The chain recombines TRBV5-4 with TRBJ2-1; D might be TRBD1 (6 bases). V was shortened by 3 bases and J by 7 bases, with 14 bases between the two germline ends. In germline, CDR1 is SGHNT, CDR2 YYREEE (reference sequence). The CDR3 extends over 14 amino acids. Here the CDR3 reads CASSSIGQPNEQFF. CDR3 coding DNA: TGTGCCAGCAGCTCAATCGGACAGCCTAATGAGCAGTTCTTC.

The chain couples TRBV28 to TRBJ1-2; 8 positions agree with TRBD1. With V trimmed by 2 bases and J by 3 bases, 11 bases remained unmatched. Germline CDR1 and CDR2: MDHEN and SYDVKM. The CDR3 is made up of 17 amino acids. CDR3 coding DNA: TGTGCCAGCAGTTTAGATGACAGGGGATTGGGGCACTATGGCTACACCTTC. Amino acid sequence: CASSLDDRGLGHYGYTF.

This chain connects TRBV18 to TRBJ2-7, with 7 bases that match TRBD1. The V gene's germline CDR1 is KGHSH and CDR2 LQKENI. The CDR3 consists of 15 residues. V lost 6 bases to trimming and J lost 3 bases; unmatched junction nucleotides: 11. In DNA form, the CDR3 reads TGTGCCAGCTCGGAAAGGACAGGTGGGTTCTACGAGCAGTACTTC. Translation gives CASSERTGGFYEQYF.